These 20 T cell receptor beta chains were sequenced from one sample in a study of cytomegalovirus exposure and HLA in healthy donors. PCR employed 60 Vbeta and 13 Jbeta primers. The method was immunoSEQ multiplex PCR; TCRdb's version includes in-frame clones alone and lacks a portion of them. The sample lists approximately 120,000 clones; roughly three quarters were seen once. The sample taken for sequencing was PBMCs. These receptor sequences come from a man aged 25-45 years in good health and CMV-seronegative.

This clone was seen just once. The V call is TRBV19, the J call TRBJ1-2; D is perhaps TRBD1 (5 bases). V gave up 2 bases and J gave up 3 bases, with 19 bases separating them. The length of the CDR3 is 17 residues. Germline lookup yields CDR1 LNHDA and CDR2 SQIVND (reference sequence). The CDR3 spells CASSILYRLGEDYGYTF. The CDR3 region has the DNA TGTGCCAGTAGTATATTATACCGCCTGGGGGAGGACTATGGCTACACCTTC.

This clone was observed a few times. The chain uses TRBV27 and TRBJ1-2; tentatively, D is TRBD1 (6 bases). The CDR3 totals 15 residues. V dropped 5 bases and J dropped 5 bases, with 18 bases sitting between them. The germline V gene has CDR1 MNHEY and CDR2 SMNVEV (reference sequence). This chain's CDR3 is CASSTSTGPPYGYTF. In DNA form, the CDR3 reads TGTGCCAGCAGTACCTCGACAGGCCCCCCTTATGGCTACACCTTC.

The gene calls are TRBV30 and TRBJ1-6; D possibly corresponds to TRBD1 (6 bases). This CDR3 comprises 12 residues. V lost 4 bases and J 9 bases, leaving 10 bases between the germline ends. Germline CDR1 and CDR2: GTSNPN and SVGIG (reference sequence). The chain's CDR3 is CAWTGVGSPLHF. CDR3 in DNA: TGTGCCTGGACAGGGGTCGGTTCACCCCTCCACTTT.

The chain joins TRBV5-5 to TRBJ2-7, with TRBD2 identical over 9 bases. The CDR3 has 15 amino acids. Looked up from germline, CDR1 is SGHKS and CDR2 is YYEKEE (reference sequence). J gave up 4 bases and V 4 bases, and 9 bases lay outside the gene matches. Written as DNA, the CDR3 is TGTGCCAGCAGCCACCCGACTAGCGGAACATACGAGCAGTACTTC. Its translation is CASSHPTSGTYEQYF.

The chain's CDR3 is CASSGTGVETQYF. CDR3 DNA: TGTGCCAGCAGCGGTACAGGGGTAGAGACCCAGTACTTC. This chain uses TRBV7-8 with TRBJ2-5, with TRBD1 matching 7 bases. In germline, CDR1 is SGHVS, CDR2 FQNEAQ. The CDR3 covers 13 residues. With 5 bases clipped from V and 4 bases from J, the junction kept 4 bases outside the gene matches.

J is TRBJ2-4 and V is TRBV5-4; 7 bases match TRBD1. The germline V gene encodes CDR1 SGHNT and CDR2 YYREEE (reference sequence). V trimming: 2 bases; J trimming: 5 bases; junction bases outside the gene matches: 1. This CDR3 has 13 residues. CDR3 bases: TGTGCCAGCAGCTTTACAGGGGAAAACATTCAGTACTTC. This translates into CASSFTGENIQYF.

This clone was picked up a small number of times. This chain joins TRBV5-6 and TRBJ2-2; tentative D call: TRBD2 (6 bases). The V gene's germline CDR1 is SGHDT and CDR2 YYEEEE. V dropped 4 bases and J dropped 1 base, with 23 bases sitting between them. This CDR3 is 19 amino acids long. The CDR3, as DNA: TGTGCCAGCAGCGCCGGGAACTGGGGAAGGACTAAGAACACCGGGGAGCTGTTTTTT. Residues: CASSAGNWGRTKNTGELFF. Using reference TRBV5-6 and TRBJ2-2 for the parts outside the CDR3, the full variable domain is DAGVTQSPTHLIKTRGQQVTLRCSPKSGHDTVSWYQQALGQGPQFIFQYYEEEERQRGNFPDRFSGHQFPNYSSELNVNALLLGDSALYLCASSAGNWGRTKNTGELFFGEGSRLTVL.

The gene calls are TRBV14 and TRBJ1-6, with unresolved D. The CDR3 is 15 amino acids. Trimming shortened V by 4 bases and J by 4 bases, and 11 bases separated the two germline ends. Germline V gene sequence: CDR1 SGHDN, CDR2 FVKESK. CDR3: CASSPRGTYNSPLHF. In nucleotides, the CDR3 is TGTGCCAGCAGCCCCCGGGGAACATATAATTCACCCCTCCACTTT.

The chain couples TRBV27 to TRBJ2-3; 11 nucleotides match TRBD2. The germline CDR1 and CDR2 sequences are MNHEY and SMNVEV (reference sequence). The CDR3 has 14 residues. With 6 bases clipped from V and 5 bases from J, the junction kept 4 bases outside the gene matches. The CDR3 loop is CASRIAGGQDTQYF. In DNA form, the CDR3 reads TGTGCCAGCAGGATAGCGGGGGGGCAAGATACGCAGTATTTT.

The CDR3 sequence: CASYSVAGGRGNEQFF. DNA for the CDR3: TGTGCCAGCTATTCCGTCGCGGGAGGGCGGGGGAATGAGCAGTTCTTC. The chain employs TRBV6-6 and TRBJ2-1, with 9 bases lining up with TRBD2. The V and J ends lost 8 bases and 7 bases, in that order; junction bases with no gene match: 15. The CDR3 is made up of 16 amino acids. Per germline, CDR1 MNHNY and CDR2 SVGAGI (reference sequence).

The V call is TRBV28, the J call TRBJ2-7; TRBD1 is a possible D gene (6 bases). Germline values: CDR1 MDHEN, CDR2 SYDVKM. This CDR3 has 15 amino acids. Trimming took off 9 bases at V and 3 bases at J, with 21 bases between the two ends. This CDR3 reads CASRTIYRELYEQYF. DNA for the CDR3: TGTGCCAGTAGAACCATCTACAGGGAGCTCTACGAGCAGTACTTC.

The V and J genes are TRBV7-9 and TRBJ2-7; D perhaps matches TRBD2 (6 bases). The CDR3 sequence is 12 residues long. V lost 5 bases and J lost 7, with 12 bases in between. CDR1 SEHNR and CDR2 FQNEAQ come from the germline V gene (reference sequence). This CDR3 reads CASSGRTGEQYF. The CDR3 coding sequence is TGTGCCAGCAGCGGGAGGACGGGGGAGCAGTACTTC.

The rearrangement uses TRBV4-3 and TRBJ2-7, with 8 bases that match TRBD1. The CDR3 is made up of 15 amino acids. Germline V gene sequence: CDR1 LGHNA, CDR2 YSLEER. V shed 4 bases, J shed 4 bases, and the junction held 9 bases outside the gene matches. CDR3 sequence reads: CASSREQGGLYEQYF. The CDR3 DNA is TGCGCCAGCAGCCGGGAACAGGGGGGTTTATACGAGCAGTACTTC.

This chain uses TRBV27 with TRBJ1-2, with D possibly being TRBD1 (6 bases). Germline lookup yields CDR1 MNHEY and CDR2 SMNVEV (reference sequence). The CDR3 sequence is 15 residues long. V was pared by 3 bases and J by 2 bases, with 13 bases between. The CDR3 protein is CASSLQGIPNYGYTF. DNA of the CDR3: TGTGCCAGCAGTTTGCAGGGGATCCCAAACTATGGCTACACCTTC.

The V and J genes are TRBV5-8 and TRBJ2-1, with 9 nucleotides matching TRBD2. Per germline, CDR1 SGHTS and CDR2 YDEGEE. This CDR3 has 15 amino acids. With V trimmed by 5 bases and J by 2 bases, 5 bases remained unmatched. The CDR3 loop is CASRRVAGAYNEQFF. The CDR3, as DNA: TGTGCCAGCAGGCGTGTAGCGGGGGCCTACAATGAGCAGTTCTTC.

The rearrangement uses TRBV7-9 and TRBJ2-7; D is ambiguous. The CDR3 runs to 15 residues. Germline values: CDR1 SEHNR, CDR2 FQNEAQ (reference sequence). V was clipped by 3 bases and J by 3 bases, with 15 bases between them. The CDR3 DNA reads TGTGCCAGCAGCTTGAGTAATTACTCTTACTACGAGCAGTACTTC. Its translation is CASSLSNYSYYEQYF.

This clone was picked up one time. The genes are TRBV28 and TRBJ2-7; TRBD1 matches 10 bases. V lost 3 bases and J lost 4; bases outside the gene matches: 3. Germline V lookup: CDR1 MDHEN, CDR2 SYDVKM. The CDR3 totals 14 residues. The CDR3 is CASSFRTGGYEQYF. The CDR3 DNA reads TGTGCCAGCAGTTTTAGGACAGGGGGGTACGAGCAGTACTTC.

The J gene is TRBJ1-6, the V gene TRBV9; D gene unclear. The CDR3 is 16 amino acids. Trimming cost V 0 bases and J 2 bases, with 9 bases left between them. The V gene's germline CDR1 is SGDLS and CDR2 YYNGEE. CDR3 residues: CASSVGPPTYNSPLHF. CDR3 in DNA: TGTGCCAGCAGCGTAGGCCCTCCTACCTATAATTCACCCCTCCACTTT.

The chain couples TRBV23-1 to TRBJ1-1, with no clear D. TRBV23-1 is an ORF, and what it does is uncertain. V was trimmed by 0 bases and J by 0 bases, leaving 5 bases between them. There are 14 residues in the CDR3. Here the CDR3 DNA reads TGCGCCAGCAGTCAATCGAGATTGAACACTGAAGCTTTCTTT. Amino acids: CASSQSRLNTEAFF.

This chain joins TRBV6-1 and TRBJ1-6, with 10 bases lining up with TRBD1. CDR1 and CDR2 (germline): MNHNS, SASEGT. Trimming removed 6 bases from V and 5 bases from J; junction bases left unmatched: 4. The CDR3 covers 15 residues. CDR3 residues: CASRRGTGDNSPLHF. CDR3 bases: TGTGCCAGCAGGAGAGGGACAGGGGATAATTCACCCCTCCACTTT.